This entry is about one TCR beta chain. This clonotype was counted a few times. It has no known antigen specificity. No base-level quality is on record; no much larger clone is a single base apart. The TCR beta CDR3 regions were amplified from the RNA transcripts. The TCR CDR3 was subjected to a first round of RT-PCR using the HTBI primer set and the Qiagen OneStep RT-PCR kit. Libraries were constructed in a second round of multiplex PCR, after which size selection and purification were carried out. The libraries were sequenced on an Illumina HiSeq2000 using paired-end 100 bp reads. The study's own analysis went as follows. SOAPnuke was used to process the raw data, throwing out any read that contained adapters or uncalled bases, had a mean Phred below 15, or lacked an exact constant-primer or identifier match. COPE v1.2.5 was used to merge the high-quality paired reads, and each unique nucleotide sequence was defined as a clonotype. MiTCR v1.1 was used to align clonotypes to the IMGT TRBV, TRBD and TRBJ reference segments. The analysis was restricted to V-J combinations with a frequency above 0.0001, which together covered 99% to 99.2% of the repertoires. A TCS score was defined as the ratio of F50 (clonal expansion) to E x V (chaos), with BLOSUM62-based TCRdist applied between CDR3 peptides within each V-J. Welch's t-statistics and random forest reduced around 550 V-J features to roughly 13, which were used in a naive Bayes classifier (R e1071). The Morisita-Horn index was used to measure how similar the thyroid and blood repertoires were. TCRdb cleaned the public reads at Q25 with fastp, built clones with MiXCR and kept in-frame beta chains. Every distinct CDR3 protein forms one entry, paired with its most common genes and DNA. TCRdb's processing, not the authors', yielded these V and J calls. This sample has 500,000 to 800,000 distinct CDR3 sequences in its table, and 45% of those were observed once. The top ten clonotypes cover less than 9.5% of the sample.

This sample is part of a study of T cells in Graves' hyperthyroidism and ophthalmopathy (dated by TCRdb to about 2019). About the investigation overall: To identify distinguishing TCR V-J signatures, a discovery cohort of 100 or so patients was used, comprising 40 to 45 with Graves' ophthalmopathy and approximately 57 with stable Graves' hyperthyroidism. The roughly 94 discovery patients were randomly divided into training and test sets at a 7:3 ratio. Prospective prediction of ophthalmopathy was tested in an independent validation cohort consisting of some 20 hyperthyroidism patients and approximately 16 patients who later progressed to ophthalmopathy. In addition, the study compared T-cell repertoires in thyroid tissue and in blood from roughly six Graves' hyperthyroidism patients. Once sampling was done, hyperthyroidism patients were given methimazole at a starting dose of 30 mg daily, whereas ophthalmopathy patients were given high-dose intravenous methylprednisolone. The paper describes TCR Vbeta CDR3 sequencing of 120 to 150 peripheral blood samples, made up of approximately 40 ophthalmopathy patients, around 73 hyperthyroidism patients and about 17 progressor patients. Results and caveats for the whole study, not just this receptor: Sample size was not statistically predetermined, and investigators were not blinded to group allocation. Most expanded thyroid clonotypes (frequency above 0.001) were also detected in blood, a finding suggesting that blood repertoires may reflect thyroid immune responses. In validation, the model predicted progression to ophthalmopathy a median of roughly 6.5 months before onset, with about 70% sensitivity and 72.22% specificity. A 13 V-J signature model separated ophthalmopathy from stable hyperthyroidism, with 87.88% sensitivity and 81.08% specificity in cross-validation and 80%/75% in testing.

Exclusion was applied to patients with uncontrolled infections, other autoimmune diseases, pregnancy or lactation. Diagnoses were based on clinical symptoms, serum thyroxine and TRAb, thyroid ultrasound and orbital computed tomography. Total RNA was extracted using Trizol reagent, and RNA quality was assessed on an Agilent 2100 Bioanalyzer. V is cut by 0 bases and J by 5 bases, and the space between the germline ends is 8 bases. The CDR3 measures 13 amino acids from cysteine to phenylalanine. The kept DNA is CDR3 alone, 39 bases in frame from the first base. From the germline V gene (reference sequence), CDR1 is LGHDT and CDR2 is YNNKEL.

The sequence was collected from an adult man with Graves' disease, either hyperthyroidism or ophthalmopathy (not recorded which). The sequenced sample was peripheral blood or thyroid tissue (not recorded which). The rearrangement combines TRBV3-1 with TRBJ2-7; 6 matching bases give a weak D call of TRBD1. The CDR3 here reads CASSQDGTNEQYF. The bases read TGTGCCAGCAGCCAAGATGGGACAAACGAGCAGTACTTC.